These T cell receptor beta chains were read from a single sample in a study of CD8+ T cells in alopecia areata. Produced via immunoSEQ multiplex PCR; TCRdb's table is partial and in-frame only. The data contain some 200,000 clones, 58% of them singletons. The sequencing used CD4+ T cells sorted from blood, collected at week 24, from a patient treated with tofacitinib. Every receptor here comes from a human donor with alopecia areata. Each CDR3 is given with its conserved first and last residue. Size tells how often a clone was seen (once, few, many) or the class of an expanded clone, and some rows leave it out.

V: TRBV6-5
J: TRBJ2-7
size: once
length: 14
CDR3: CASSRRDRDHEQYF

V: TRBV10-3
J: TRBJ2-7
size: -
length: 18
CDR3: CATVRTSGRDPYSGEQYF

V: TRBV2
J: TRBJ2-3
size: -
length: 14
CDR3: CASDKGPGTDTQYF

V: TRBV7-3
J: TRBJ2-6
size: -
length: 14
CDR3: CASSSDSGANVLTF

V: TRBV4-1
J: TRBJ2-3
size: -
length: 13
CDR3: CASSHWGADTQYF

V: TRBV10-3
J: TRBJ2-3
size: few
length: 16
CDR3: CAISEGSSGRADTQYF

V: TRBV6-6
J: TRBJ2-7
size: -
length: 15
CDR3: CASSYTSILRYEQYF

V: TRBV10-3
J: TRBJ2-5
size: few
length: 15
CDR3: CAISVGVSLQETQYF

V: TRBV30
J: TRBJ1-1
size: -
length: 13
CDR3: CAWRVGQEEKAFF

V: TRBV2
J: TRBJ1-6
size: -
length: 15
CDR3: CASSAGTGEALPLHF

V: TRBV5-6
J: TRBJ1-2
size: -
length: 12
CDR3: CASKGQSYGYTF

V: TRBV5-1
J: TRBJ2-5
size: -
length: 14
CDR3: CASSLGGLQETQYF

V: TRBV5-4
J: TRBJ2-6
size: -
length: 14
CDR3: CASSLRSGANVLTF

V: TRBV29-1
J: TRBJ1-2
size: -
length: 13
CDR3: CSVDPEANYGYTF

V: TRBV29-1
J: TRBJ1-1
size: -
length: 13
CDR3: CSVHQGMNTEAFF

V: TRBV2
J: TRBJ1-2
size: -
length: 13
CDR3: CASSDRGDYGYTF

V: TRBV29-1
J: TRBJ1-2
size: -
length: 11
CDR3: CSVTGHYGYTF

V: TRBV25-1
J: TRBJ2-5
size: -
length: 13
CDR3: CASGGWGRETQYF

V: TRBV15
J: TRBJ1-5
size: -
length: 16
CDR3: CATSRDRGEGWEPQHF

V: TRBV28
J: TRBJ2-7
size: few
length: 12
CDR3: CASSSGFPEQYF

V: TRBV5-1
J: TRBJ2-3
size: few
length: 16
CDR3: CASSLGTTTSTDTQYF

V: TRBV29-1
J: TRBJ2-7
size: few
length: 14
CDR3: CSEAGQPYSYEQYF

V: TRBV7-3
J: TRBJ2-3
size: -
length: 14
CDR3: CASSANAVTDTQYF

V: TRBV5-1
J: TRBJ1-5
size: -
length: 11
CDR3: CASSPDWPQHF

V: TRBV5-1
J: TRBJ1-5
size: -
length: 13
CDR3: CASSFGAGEPQHF

V: TRBV5-1
J: TRBJ1-5
size: few
length: 15
CDR3: CASSLSGNSNQPQHF

V: TRBV15
J: TRBJ1-2
size: -
length: 13
CDR3: CATSRAQGYGYTF

V: TRBV10-2
J: TRBJ1-1
size: few
length: 11
CDR3: CASSPGHEAFF

V: TRBV5-4
J: TRBJ2-7
size: -
length: 14
CDR3: CASSPPGPPYEQYF

V: TRBV5-1
J: TRBJ2-6
size: -
length: 15
CDR3: CASMGQNSGANVLTF

V: TRBV28
J: TRBJ1-4
size: -
length: 14
CDR3: CASSFSQAGEKLFF

V: TRBV5-1
J: TRBJ2-1
size: few
length: 14
CDR3: CASSLGASGKEQFF

V: TRBV9
J: TRBJ2-5
size: -
length: 16
CDR3: CASSALVAGGVETQYF

V: TRBV23-1
J: TRBJ2-4
size: -
length: 15
CDR3: CASSPARKTKNIQYF

V: TRBV11-3
J: TRBJ1-1
size: -
length: 12
CDR3: CASSQGNTEAFF

V: TRBV9
J: TRBJ2-1
size: -
length: 16
CDR3: CASSALTPSSYNEQFF

V: TRBV29-1
J: TRBJ1-1
size: few
length: 14
CDR3: CSVDVTGTNTEAFF